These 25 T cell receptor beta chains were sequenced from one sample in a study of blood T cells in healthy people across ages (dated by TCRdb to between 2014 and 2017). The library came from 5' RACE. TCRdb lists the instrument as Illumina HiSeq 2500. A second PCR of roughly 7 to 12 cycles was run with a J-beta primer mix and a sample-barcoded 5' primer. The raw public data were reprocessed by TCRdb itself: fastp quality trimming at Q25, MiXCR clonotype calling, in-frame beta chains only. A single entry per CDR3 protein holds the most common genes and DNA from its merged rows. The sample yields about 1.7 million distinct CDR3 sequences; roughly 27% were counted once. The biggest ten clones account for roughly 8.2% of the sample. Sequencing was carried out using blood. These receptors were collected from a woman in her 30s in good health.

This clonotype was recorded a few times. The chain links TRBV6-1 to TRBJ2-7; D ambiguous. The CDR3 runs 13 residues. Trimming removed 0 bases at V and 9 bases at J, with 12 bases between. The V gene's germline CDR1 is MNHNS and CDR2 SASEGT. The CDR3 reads CASSEALISRQYF. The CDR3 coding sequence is TGTGCCAGCAGTGAAGCCCTGATTAGTCGGCAGTACTTC.

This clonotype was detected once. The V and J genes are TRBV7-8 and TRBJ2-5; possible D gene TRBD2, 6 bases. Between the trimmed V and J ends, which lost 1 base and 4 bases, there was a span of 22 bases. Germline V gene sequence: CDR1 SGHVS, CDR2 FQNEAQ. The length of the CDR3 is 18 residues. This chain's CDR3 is CASSLEMRSRGWRETQYF. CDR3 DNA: TGTGCCAGCAGCTTAGAAATGCGCAGCCGGGGGTGGAGAGAGACCCAGTACTTC.

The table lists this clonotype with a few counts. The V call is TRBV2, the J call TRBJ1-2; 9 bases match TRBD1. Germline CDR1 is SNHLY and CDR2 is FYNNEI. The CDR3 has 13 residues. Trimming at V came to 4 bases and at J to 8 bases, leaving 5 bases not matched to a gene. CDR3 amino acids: CASSGDRVEGYTF. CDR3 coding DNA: TGTGCCAGCAGTGGGGACAGGGTGGAGGGCTACACCTTC.

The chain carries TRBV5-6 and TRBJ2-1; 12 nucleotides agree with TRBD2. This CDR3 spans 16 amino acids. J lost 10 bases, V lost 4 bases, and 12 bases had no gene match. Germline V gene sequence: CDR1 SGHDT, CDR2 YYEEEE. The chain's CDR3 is CASSHATSGSLGEQFF. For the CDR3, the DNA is TGTGCCAGCAGCCACGCGACTAGCGGGAGCTTGGGGGAGCAGTTCTTC.

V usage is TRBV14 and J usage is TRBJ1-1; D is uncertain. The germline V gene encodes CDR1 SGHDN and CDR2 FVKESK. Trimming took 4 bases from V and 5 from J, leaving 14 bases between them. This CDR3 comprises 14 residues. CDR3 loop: CASSRTPGSTEAFF. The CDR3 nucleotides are TGTGCCAGCAGCCGGACCCCGGGGTCAACTGAAGCTTTCTTT. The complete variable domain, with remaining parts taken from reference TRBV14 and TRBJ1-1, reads EAGVTQFPSHSVIEKGQTVTLRCDPISGHDNLYWYRRVMGKEIKFLLHFVKESKQDESGMPNNRFLAERTGGTYSTLKVQPAELEDSGVYFCASSRTPGSTEAFFGQGTRLTVV.

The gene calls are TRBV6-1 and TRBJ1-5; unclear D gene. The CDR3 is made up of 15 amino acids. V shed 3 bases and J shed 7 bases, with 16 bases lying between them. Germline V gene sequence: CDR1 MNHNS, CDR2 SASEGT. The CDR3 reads CASSDFRVRGQPQHF. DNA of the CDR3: TGTGCCAGCAGTGACTTTCGGGTCCGAGGCCAGCCCCAGCATTTT.

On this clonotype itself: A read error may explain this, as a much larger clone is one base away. Here the CDR3 reads CACSKLQGPYEQYF. CDR3 in DNA: TGTGCCTGCAGTAAACTACAGGGCCCCTACGAGCAGTACTTC. The chain uses TRBV6-5 and TRBJ2-5; possibly TRBD1 for D (6 bases). TRBJ2-7 matches the DNA end more closely, so the J call is doubtful. Per the germline V gene, CDR1 is MNHEY and CDR2 is SVGAGI. This CDR3 comprises 14 residues.

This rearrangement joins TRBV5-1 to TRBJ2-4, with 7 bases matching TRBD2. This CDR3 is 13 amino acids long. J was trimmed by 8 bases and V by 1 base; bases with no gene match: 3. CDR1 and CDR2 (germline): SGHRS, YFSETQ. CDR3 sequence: CASSLFRGDIQYF. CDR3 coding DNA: TGCGCCAGCAGCTTGTTCCGGGGGGACATTCAGTACTTC.

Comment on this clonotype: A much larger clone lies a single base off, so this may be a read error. In nucleotides, the CDR3 is TGTGCCAGCACCCCTGGCAGGGGCAATGAGCAGTACTTC. This sequence encodes CASTPGRGNEQYF. The chain employs TRBV12-3 or TRBV12-4 and TRBJ2-5; weak D call: TRBD1 (6 bases). V was trimmed by 7 bases and J by 11 bases, leaving 20 bases between them. The CDR3 is 13 amino acids.

CDR3 in amino acids: CASKSPGLAGGEQYF. The CDR3 DNA reads as TGCGCCAGCAAGTCGCCCGGACTAGCGGGAGGCGAGCAGTACTTC. This rearrangement joins TRBV5-1 to TRBJ2-7; TRBD2 matches at 14 bases. This CDR3 is 15 amino acids long. With V trimmed by 6 bases and J by 6 bases, 8 bases remained unmatched. The germline V gene encodes CDR1 SGHRS and CDR2 YFSETQ.

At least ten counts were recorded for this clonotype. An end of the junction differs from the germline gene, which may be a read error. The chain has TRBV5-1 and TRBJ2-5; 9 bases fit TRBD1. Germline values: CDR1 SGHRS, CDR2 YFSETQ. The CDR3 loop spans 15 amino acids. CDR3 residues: CASSLEGQGGETQYF. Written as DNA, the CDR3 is TGTGCCAGCAGCTTAGAGGGACAGGGTGGAGAGACCCAGTACTTC.

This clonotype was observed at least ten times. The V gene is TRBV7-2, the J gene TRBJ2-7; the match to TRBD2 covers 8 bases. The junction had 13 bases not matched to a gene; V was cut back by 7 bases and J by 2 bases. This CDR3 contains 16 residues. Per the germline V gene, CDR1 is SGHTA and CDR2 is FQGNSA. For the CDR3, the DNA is TGTGCCAGCATCCCGGGGGCTAGCGGGCGAACCTACGAGCAGTACTTC. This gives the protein CASIPGASGRTYEQYF.

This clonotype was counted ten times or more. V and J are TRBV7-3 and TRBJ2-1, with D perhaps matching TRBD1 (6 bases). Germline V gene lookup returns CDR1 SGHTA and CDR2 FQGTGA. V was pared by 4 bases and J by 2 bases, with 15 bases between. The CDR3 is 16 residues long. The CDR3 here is CASSSTQGSTYNEQFF. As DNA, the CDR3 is TGTGCCAGCAGCTCTACTCAGGGGTCCACCTACAATGAGCAGTTCTTC.

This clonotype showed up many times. Here the CDR3 reads CSVDWIGPSYNEQFF. CDR3 coding DNA: TGCAGCGTTGACTGGATCGGGCCAAGCTACAATGAGCAGTTCTTC. The chain links TRBV29-1 to TRBJ2-1; D is unclear. The germline CDR1 and CDR2 sequences are SQVTM and ANQGSEA. The V gene lost 3 bases and the J gene lost 3 bases, with 15 bases spanning the gap. The CDR3 sequence is 15 residues long.

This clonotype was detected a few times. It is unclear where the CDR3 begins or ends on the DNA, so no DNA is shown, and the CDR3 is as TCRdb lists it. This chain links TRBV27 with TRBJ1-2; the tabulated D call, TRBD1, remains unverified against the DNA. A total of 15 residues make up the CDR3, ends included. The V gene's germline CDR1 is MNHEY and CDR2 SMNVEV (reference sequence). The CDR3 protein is CASSSSTGGNYGYTF.

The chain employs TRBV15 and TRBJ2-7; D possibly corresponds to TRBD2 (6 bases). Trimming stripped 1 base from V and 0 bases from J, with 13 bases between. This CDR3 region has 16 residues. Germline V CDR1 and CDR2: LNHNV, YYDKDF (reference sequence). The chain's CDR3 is CATSRGAGLSSYEQYF. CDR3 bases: TGTGCCACCAGCAGAGGAGCGGGCCTAAGCTCCTACGAGCAGTACTTC.

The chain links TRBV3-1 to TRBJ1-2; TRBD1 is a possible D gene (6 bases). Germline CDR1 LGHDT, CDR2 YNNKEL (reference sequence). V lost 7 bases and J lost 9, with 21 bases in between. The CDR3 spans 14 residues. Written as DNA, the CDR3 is TGTGCCAGCAACGTGAAGACAGGAATTGATTGCTACACCTTC. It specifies CASNVKTGIDCYTF.

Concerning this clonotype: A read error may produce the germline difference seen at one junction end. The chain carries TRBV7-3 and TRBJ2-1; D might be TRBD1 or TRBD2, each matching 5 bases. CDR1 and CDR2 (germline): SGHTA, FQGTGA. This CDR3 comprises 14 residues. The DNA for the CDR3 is TGTGCCGGCAGCTTAACGCTCCCGGGACGGGAGCAGTTCTTC. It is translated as CAGSLTLPGREQFF.

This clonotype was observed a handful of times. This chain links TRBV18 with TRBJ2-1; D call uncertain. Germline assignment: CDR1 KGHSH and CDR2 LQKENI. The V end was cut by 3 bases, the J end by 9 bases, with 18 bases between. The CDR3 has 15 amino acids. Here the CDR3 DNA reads TGTGCCAGCTCACCGTCGGCTAGTTTTCGGAGTGAGCAGTTCTTC. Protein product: CASSPSASFRSEQFF.

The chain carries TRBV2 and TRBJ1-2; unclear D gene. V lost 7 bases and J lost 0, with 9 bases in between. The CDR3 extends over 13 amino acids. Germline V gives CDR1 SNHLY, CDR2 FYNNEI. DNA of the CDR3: TGTGCCAGCACAGCTACTCCTAACTATGGCTACACCTTC. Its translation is CASTATPNYGYTF.

CDR3 DNA sequence: TGCAGCGGCGGGGGGGGGCCCAGGACCCAGTACTTC. Translated, it gives CSGGGGPRTQYF. The J gene is TRBJ2-5, the V gene TRBV29-1; TRBD2 agrees at 9 bases. Germline V gives CDR1 SQVTM, CDR2 ANQGSEA. Trimming removed 7 bases from V and 7 bases from J; junction bases left unmatched: 7. The CDR3 loop spans 12 amino acids.

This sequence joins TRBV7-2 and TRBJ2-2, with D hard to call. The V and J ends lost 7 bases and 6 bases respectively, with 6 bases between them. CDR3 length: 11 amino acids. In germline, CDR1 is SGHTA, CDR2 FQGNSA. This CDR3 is CASTGSGELFF. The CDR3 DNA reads TGTGCCAGCACTGGGTCCGGGGAGCTGTTTTTT.

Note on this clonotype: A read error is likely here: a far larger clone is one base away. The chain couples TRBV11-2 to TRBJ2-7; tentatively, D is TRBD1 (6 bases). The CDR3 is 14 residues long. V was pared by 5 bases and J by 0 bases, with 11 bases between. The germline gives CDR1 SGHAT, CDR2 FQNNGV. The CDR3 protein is CASSPDSSSYEQYV. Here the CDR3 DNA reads TGTGCCAGCAGCCCGGACAGCTCCTCCTACGAGCAGTACGTC.

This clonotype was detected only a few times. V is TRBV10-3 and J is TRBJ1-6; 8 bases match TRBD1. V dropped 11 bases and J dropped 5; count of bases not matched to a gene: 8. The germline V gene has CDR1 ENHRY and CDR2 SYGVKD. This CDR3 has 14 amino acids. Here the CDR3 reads CASSLQGDNSPLHF. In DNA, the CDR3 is TGTGCCTCCTCCCTACAGGGGGATAATTCACCCCTCCACTTT.

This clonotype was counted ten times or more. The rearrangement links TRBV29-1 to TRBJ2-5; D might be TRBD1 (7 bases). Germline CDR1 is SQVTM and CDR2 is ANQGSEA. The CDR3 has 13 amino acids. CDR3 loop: CGTETGGQETQYF. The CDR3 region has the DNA TGCGGGACAGAGACCGGGGGCCAAGAGACCCAGTACTTC.